The rows below give T cell receptor beta chains drawn from one sample of a study of T cells after yellow fever vaccination. Each CDR3 protein gets one entry after TCRdb re-called the 5' RACE reads with MiXCR. The sample yields fewer than 90,000 distinct CDR3 sequences, approximately 7% seen once. The source material was CD8+ T cells sorted from PBMCs, sampled about 5 days after the first yellow fever vaccination. Source of these receptors: a man aged 18-30 years who received the YFV17D yellow fever vaccine. Each CDR3 is given with its conserved first and last residue. Fields, in order: V gene, J gene, clone size, D gene, CDR3 DNA, CDR3 protein. The D gene is left open where the match is weak. Only some rows state a clone size, as once, few, many or a class for expanded clones.

TRBV7-8	TRBJ1-5	few	.	TGTGCCAGCAGCCCCCAGTATAGCAATCAGCCCCAGCATTTT	CASSPQYSNQPQHF
TRBV6-4	TRBJ2-1	many	TRBD2	TGTGCCAGCAGTGACTCGGATAGCGGGGGTGGCGAGCAGTTCTTC	CASSDSDSGGGEQFF
TRBV3-1	TRBJ2-1	many	.	TGTGCCAGCAGCCAAGACAGGGCCCCATACAATGAGCAGTTCTTC	CASSQDRAPYNEQFF
TRBV12-3/TRBV12-4	TRBJ2-7	.	.	TGTGCCAGCAGTGTGGCGCGAGCCTACGAGCAGTACTTC	CASSVARAYEQYF
TRBV3-1	TRBJ1-1	few	.	TGTGCCAGCAGCCCGATAGCAGGGGAGGGCAGACAGAACACTGAAGCTTTCTTT	CASSPIAGEGRQNTEAFF
TRBV6-1	TRBJ1-3	many	.	TGTGCCAGCAGCGAAAGTAGCTCTGGAAACACCATATATTTT	CASSESSSGNTIYF
TRBV4-1	TRBJ1-1	.	.	TGCGCCAGCAGCACACCCGGTACAAACACTGAAGCTTTCTTT	CASSTPGTNTEAFF
TRBV11-1	TRBJ2-2	.	TRBD1	TGTGCCAGCACCCTAGGGACAGGGTTGACCACCGGGGAGCTGTTTTTT	CASTLGTGLTTGELFF
TRBV20-1	TRBJ2-7	many	TRBD2	TGCAGTGCAAGCGTCACCGGGACTAGCGGGGCGCAGTACTTC	CSASVTGTSGAQYF
TRBV6-1	TRBJ1-1	.	.	TGTGCCACCAACCGGGGAAACACTGAAGCTTTCTTT	CATNRGNTEAFF
TRBV4-1	TRBJ2-3	many	.	TGCGCCAGCAGCCCGCAGGCCCGGGATACGCAGTATTTT	CASSPQARDTQYF
TRBV5-6	TRBJ1-2	many	TRBD1	TGTGCCAGCAGGTCCGGGACAGGGGACTATGGCTACACCTTC	CASRSGTGDYGYTF
TRBV20-1	TRBJ1-6	few	.	TGCAGTGCTAGTAGGGCCTTCTCCTATAATTCACCCCTCCACTTT	CSASRAFSYNSPLHF
TRBV13	TRBJ1-5	.	.	TGTGCCAGCAGCCCAGGGCGGGGGCAGCCCCAGCATTTT	CASSPGRGQPQHF
TRBV4-3	TRBJ2-1	many	TRBD1	TGCGCCAGCAGCCAAGATTCAGGGGGCTCCTACAATGAGCAGTTCTTC	CASSQDSGGSYNEQFF
TRBV5-6	TRBJ2-3	few	TRBD2	TGTGCCAGCAGCGATGGGACTAGCGTAGATACGCAGTATTTT	CASSDGTSVDTQYF
TRBV4-3	TRBJ2-1	many	.	TGCGCCAGCAGCCAACCAGTATACAATGAGCAGTTCTTC	CASSQPVYNEQFF
TRBV5-1	TRBJ2-2	.	.	TGCGCCAGCAGCTTGTATCGGGTGAACACCGGGGAGCTGTTTTTT	CASSLYRVNTGELFF
TRBV4-1	TRBJ2-2	few	.	TGCGCCAGCAGCCGGATTCGGACAGAAACCGGGGAGCTGTTTTTT	CASSRIRTETGELFF
TRBV20-1	TRBJ2-3	.	TRBD2	TGCAGTGCTCCTTACTATCTAGCGGGGGGTAGCACAGATACGCAGTATTTT	CSAPYYLAGGSTDTQYF
TRBV5-1	TRBJ1-2	few	.	TGCGCCAGCAGGAGTTCCACTCCGACTAACTATGGCTACACCTTC	CASRSSTPTNYGYTF
TRBV5-5	TRBJ1-2	few	.	TGTGCCAGCAGTAGTGGATATTCGAGGGACACCTTC	CASSSGYSRDTF
TRBV4-1	TRBJ1-1	many	.	TGCGCCAGCAGCCAAGTTGTCGTAAAGGGGGACACTGAAGCTTTCTTT	CASSQVVVKGDTEAFF
TRBV9	TRBJ2-1	many	TRBD2	TGTGCCAGCAGCGTATTCATTGCGGGGGGGCTGTACAATGAGCAGTTCTTC	CASSVFIAGGLYNEQFF
TRBV19	TRBJ1-1	.	.	TGTGCCAGTAGCCGAGGGGTGGGTACTGAAGCTTTCTTT	CASSRGVGTEAFF
TRBV12-3/TRBV12-4	TRBJ2-3	many	.	TGTGCCAGCAGTTTAGCGCTTCGGGGCAAGGCAGATACGCAGTATTTT	CASSLALRGKADTQYF
TRBV6-2/TRBV6-3	TRBJ1-1	few	.	TGTGCCAGCAGTTACCTGTTTAACACTGAAGCTTTCTTT	CASSYLFNTEAFF
TRBV4-3	TRBJ1-6	.	TRBD1	TGCGCCAGCAGCCCGTCGACAGGGTGGCGGTCACCCCTCCACTTT	CASSPSTGWRSPLHF
TRBV9	TRBJ2-7	few	.	TGTGCCAGCAGCGTAGGGGACGGAGCCTACGAGCAGTACTTC	CASSVGDGAYEQYF
TRBV27	TRBJ2-5	many	.	TGTGCCAGCAGTTCGACAGACGAGACCCAGTACTTC	CASSSTDETQYF
TRBV7-2	TRBJ1-1	many	TRBD1	TGTGCCAGCAGCTTAGTGGGGGGACAGGAAGCTTTCTTT	CASSLVGGQEAFF
TRBV7-2	TRBJ1-6	many	.	TGTGCCAGCAGCCGGTATGAGGCGGCCAATTCACCCCTCCACTTT	CASSRYEAANSPLHF
TRBV11-2	TRBJ2-1	many	TRBD2	TGTGCCAGCAGCTCGACTAGCGGGGGGGACAATGAGCAGTTCTTC	CASSSTSGGDNEQFF
TRBV4-3	TRBJ2-1	many	TRBD1	TGCGCCAGCAGCCAAGCCCTGGGGACAGGGTCCTACAATGAGCAGTTCTTC	CASSQALGTGSYNEQFF
TRBV30	TRBJ2-1	few	.	TGTGCCTGCCTCGGGGACCCCCGGGCACTAACGGAGCAGTTCTTC	CACLGDPRALTEQFF
TRBV4-1	TRBJ2-7	few	TRBD2	TGCGCCAGCAGCCAAGATGGGGAGGGTTGGTCCTACGAGCAGTACTTC	CASSQDGEGWSYEQYF
TRBV4-1	TRBJ1-1	.	.	TGCGCCAGCAGCCAAGAAGCGGGGGGGCGGTTCTTT	CASSQEAGGRFF
TRBV7-7	TRBJ2-3	.	.	TGTGCCAGCAGCTCCGAACCGACTAGCACAGATACGCAGTATTTT	CASSSEPTSTDTQYF
TRBV5-5	TRBJ2-1	many	TRBD1	TGTGCCAGCAGCGACGGACAGGGATCCTACAATGAGCAGTTCTTC	CASSDGQGSYNEQFF
TRBV5-1	TRBJ2-6	.	.	TGCGCCAGCAGCTTCCGCCCAGGCAGGGGTTCTGGGGCCAACGTCCTGACTTTC	CASSFRPGRGSGANVLTF